This T cell receptor (beta chain) was sequenced in a study of blood T cell repertoires in COVID-19. Assay used: immunoSEQ multiplex PCR; TCRdb lists only in-frame clones, some missing. The sample consists of around 320,000 clones, roughly 90% of them appearing once. The CDR3 is 16 amino acids. CDR1 is SGHTA and CDR2 is FQGTGA in the germline V gene. V was pared by 2 bases and J by 0 bases, with 1 base of the junction left unmatched. The receptor was isolated from a man between 18 and 35 years old with active or convalescent COVID-19. The sample was peripheral blood. The V and J genes are TRBV7-3 and TRBJ2-3; 11 bases fit TRBD2. The CDR3 nucleotides read TGTGCCAGCAGCTTAGGGACTAGCGGTAGCACAGATACGCAGTATTTT. Translation gives CASSLGTSGSTDTQYF.